The 27 T cell receptor beta chains given below trace back to one sample, sequenced in a study of cytomegalovirus exposure and HLA in healthy donors. Both 60 Vbeta primers and 13 Jbeta primers went into the PCR. Profiling relied on immunoSEQ multiplex PCR, and the TCRdb table lists in-frame clones only, not all of them. The sample has 150,000 or so clones; 80% are singletons. Sequenced input: PBMCs. Every receptor here comes from a woman aged 50 to 65 in good health and CMV-seropositive.

Notes on this clone: This same CDR3 is encoded by further DNA sequences in the sample. The gene calls are TRBV7-2 and TRBJ2-5; D perhaps matches TRBD1 (5 bases). Germline CDR1 is SGHTA and CDR2 is FQGNSA. V was pared by 3 bases and J by 5 bases, with 16 bases between. The CDR3 covers 15 residues. The CDR3 nucleotides read TGTGCCAGCAGCTTTTCGCTACAGGTGTCGGAGACCCAGTACTTC. As protein: CASSFSLQVSETQYF.

The chain employs TRBV18 and TRBJ1-6, with TRBD1 identical over 9 bases. In germline, CDR1 is KGHSH, CDR2 LQKENI. V lost 6 bases and J lost 6; bases outside the gene matches: 3. The CDR3 runs 14 residues. In nucleotides, the CDR3 is TGTGCCAGCTCGGGACAGGGAACTAATTCACCCCTCCACTTT. Translation gives CASSGQGTNSPLHF.

J is TRBJ2-3 and V is TRBV19; no clear D gene. Trimming left V 5 bases short and J 0 bases short, with 12 bases between. Germline loops: CDR1 LNHDA, CDR2 SQIVND (reference sequence). This CDR3 region has 15 residues. The CDR3 is CASSGLAASTDTQYF. The CDR3 nucleotides are TGTGCCAGTAGTGGCCTGGCCGCTAGCACAGATACGCAGTATTTT.

This clone was recorded once. V is TRBV28 and J is TRBJ1-5; 8 bases agree with TRBD1. Germline V lookup: CDR1 MDHEN, CDR2 SYDVKM. The CDR3 is made up of 13 amino acids. J gave up 7 bases and V 8 bases, and 7 bases lay outside the gene matches. CDR3 sequence (DNA): TGTGCCAGCGGGGGGACAGGCAGACAGCCCCAGCATTTT. It codes for CASGGTGRQPQHF.

The chain has TRBV18 and TRBJ1-3; D call uncertain. CDR1 is KGHSH and CDR2 is LQKENI in the germline V gene. Deletions cut 2 bases from V and 2 bases from J, with 7 bases between. The CDR3 is 14 amino acids. CDR3 in amino acids: CASSPNGAGNTIYF. CDR3 nucleotides: TGTGCCAGCTCACCAAACGGGGCTGGAAACACCATATATTTT.

In its sample, this clone was seen a few times. The gene calls are TRBV7-8 and TRBJ1-1; D unclear. Germline V gene lookup returns CDR1 SGHVS and CDR2 FQNEAQ. V gave up 8 bases and J gave up 4 bases, with 17 bases separating them. This CDR3 is built from 14 residues. The CDR3 loop reads CASQTQWVGTEAFF. CDR3 DNA sequence: TGTGCCAGCCAGACTCAGTGGGTTGGCACTGAAGCTTTCTTT.

V gene TRBV5-5 combines with J gene TRBJ1-2; 9 bases match TRBD1. The length of the CDR3 is 15 residues. The germline gives CDR1 SGHKS, CDR2 YYEKEE (reference sequence). Trimming at V came to 3 bases and at J to 8 bases, leaving 11 bases not matched to a gene. The CDR3 DNA reads TGTGCCAGCAGCTGGGACAGGGTAACGGTTGAAGGCTACACCTTC. Translating gives CASSWDRVTVEGYTF.

This chain uses TRBV11-2 with TRBJ2-7; weak D call: TRBD1 (7 bases). There are 14 residues in the CDR3. V lost 5 bases and J lost 2, with 13 bases in between. CDR1 and CDR2 from the germline V gene are SGHAT and FQNNGV. CDR3 protein: CASSLRRGPYEQYF. The CDR3 DNA reads TGTGCCAGCAGCCTCAGGAGGGGGCCCTACGAGCAGTACTTC. The full variable domain, with the rest looked up from reference TRBV11-2 and TRBJ2-7, is EAGVAQSPRYKIIEKRQSVAFWCNPISGHATLYWYQQILGQGPKLLIQFQNNGVVDDSQLPKDRFSAERLKGVDSTLKIQPAKLEDSAVYLCASSLRRGPYEQYFGPGTRLTVT.

The gene calls are TRBV2 and TRBJ2-2; D is unclear. V gave up 6 bases and J gave up 0 bases, with 8 bases separating them. Germline CDR1 reads SNHLY; CDR2 reads FYNNEI. The CDR3 sequence is 14 residues long. CDR3 bases: TGTGCCAGCAGGGTTAGAGCGAACACCGGGGAGCTGTTTTTT. Translation gives CASRVRANTGELFF. Full variable domain (remainder filled in from reference TRBV2 and TRBJ2-2): EPEVTQTPSHQVTQMGQEVILRCVPISNHLYFYWYRQILGQKVEFLVSFYNNEISEKSEIFDDQFSVERPDGSNFTLKIRSTKLEDSAMYFCASRVRANTGELFFGEGSRLTVL.

The chain joins TRBV28 to TRBJ1-3; D is ambiguous. V was cut by 7 bases and J by 9 bases, with 7 bases left in between. The CDR3 loop spans 10 amino acids. The germline V gene encodes CDR1 MDHEN and CDR2 SYDVKM. The CDR3 loop reads CASKSSTIYF. The CDR3 nucleotides read TGTGCCAGCAAATCTAGCACCATATATTTT.

V gene TRBV5-1 combines with J gene TRBJ1-1; D remains ambiguous. V lost 7 bases and J 0 bases, leaving 13 bases between the germline ends. Germline CDR1 and CDR2: SGHRS and YFSETQ. This CDR3 region has 14 residues. In DNA, the CDR3 is TGCGCCAGCTCCGGAGGCTCGGTGAACACTGAAGCTTTCTTT. It yields the protein CASSGGSVNTEAFF.

Of note for this clone: One junction end does not reproduce the germline sequence, and a read error may be involved. The chain combines TRBV7-2 with TRBJ1-4; weak D call: TRBD1 (6 bases). This CDR3 contains 14 residues. CDR1 is SGHTA and CDR2 is FQGNSA in the germline V gene. The CDR3 here is CAGSTNAGDEKLFF. DNA for the CDR3: TGTGCCGGCAGCACAAACGCAGGGGATGAAAAACTGTTTTTT. Drawing the rest from reference TRBV7-2 and TRBJ1-4, the complete variable domain is GAGVSQSPSNKVTEKGKDVELRCDPISGHTALYWYRQSLGQGLEFLIYFQGNSAPDKSGLPSDRFSAERTGGSVSTLTIQRTQQEDSAVYLCAGSTNAGDEKLFFGSGTQLSVL.

The chain is built from TRBV4-1 and TRBJ2-5, with 7 bases that match TRBD2. This CDR3 spans 15 amino acids. Germline V gene sequence: CDR1 MGHRA, CDR2 YSYEKL. J gave up 4 bases and V 3 bases, and 8 bases lay outside the gene matches. CDR3 DNA sequence: TGCGCCAGCAGCCATCGGACTAGTGCGTCAGAGACCCAGTACTTC. It specifies CASSHRTSASETQYF.

The V and J genes are TRBV28 and TRBJ2-7; 7 nucleotides line up with TRBD1. V lost 2 bases to trimming and J lost 9 bases; unmatched junction nucleotides: 13. CDR1 and CDR2 from the germline V gene are MDHEN and SYDVKM. This CDR3 spans 15 amino acids. Here the CDR3 reads CASSLAGTVITGQYF. CDR3 DNA: TGTGCCAGCAGTTTAGCCGGGACAGTCATCACTGGGCAGTACTTC.

This clone was detected once. Here the CDR3 reads CASAGEYQETQYF. Here the CDR3 DNA reads TGTGCCAGTGCGGGGGAGTACCAAGAGACCCAGTACTTC. The rearrangement links TRBV2 to TRBJ2-5; TRBD2 matches 7 bases. Trimming removed 9 bases from V and 0 bases from J; junction bases left unmatched: 4. Germline-derived CDR1 and CDR2 are SNHLY and FYNNEI. The CDR3 has 13 residues.

This clone appeared a few times. CDR3 amino acids: CASSFLRGKTEAFF. The CDR3 DNA reads TGTGCCAGCAGCTTCCTCAGGGGTAAGACTGAAGCTTTCTTT. The V and J genes are TRBV7-2 and TRBJ1-1; maybe TRBD1 (6 bases). This CDR3 region has 14 residues. CDR1 SGHTA and CDR2 FQGNSA come from the germline V gene. V was clipped by 3 bases and J by 5 bases, with 13 bases between them. Combining the CDR3 with reference TRBV7-2 and TRBJ1-1 gives the whole variable domain GAGVSQSPSNKVTEKGKDVELRCDPISGHTALYWYRQSLGQGLEFLIYFQGNSAPDKSGLPSDRFSAERTGGSVSTLTIQRTQQEDSAVYLCASSFLRGKTEAFFGQGTRLTVV.

The chain has TRBV2 and TRBJ2-1, with 7 bases that match TRBD2. There are 15 residues in the CDR3. Germline CDR1 SNHLY, CDR2 FYNNEI. V was clipped by 7 bases and J by 4 bases; unmatched bases: 10. The CDR3 DNA sequence: TGTGCCAGCAAAAACCCCAGACTAGCATACAATGAGCAGTTCTTC. Translating gives CASKNPRLAYNEQFF.

This chain links TRBV7-2 with TRBJ1-1, with D maybe TRBD1 (6 bases). Trimming took off 3 bases at V and 1 base at J, with 12 bases between the two ends. The CDR3 is 15 amino acids. From germline, CDR1 is SGHTA and CDR2 FQGNSA. In DNA, the CDR3 is TGTGCCAGCAGCTTTGGGGGGGCCGCGAACACTGAAGCTTTCTTT. The encoded protein is CASSFGGAANTEAFF.

The chain is built from TRBV7-9 and TRBJ1-3; 7 nucleotides line up with TRBD1. The trim removed 5 bases at V and 8 bases at J, leaving 9 bases unmatched. Germline V gene data show CDR1 as SEHNR and CDR2 as FQNEAQ (reference sequence). The CDR3 sequence is 14 residues long. In nucleotides, the CDR3 is TGTGCCAGCAGCCTTACAGGGGCCGACCACACCATATATTTT. Protein: CASSLTGADHTIYF.

The rearrangement joins TRBV7-2 to TRBJ2-5, with D unresolved. Germline CDR1 reads SGHTA; CDR2 reads FQGNSA. V was trimmed by 6 bases and J by 9 bases, leaving 17 bases between them. There are 13 residues in the CDR3. CDR3 in amino acids: CASSLLPLEAQYF. In DNA form, the CDR3 reads TGTGCCAGCAGTCTACTTCCCCTCGAGGCCCAGTACTTC.

The V call is TRBV6-5, the J call TRBJ1-6; D gene ambiguous. The germline V and J ends were trimmed by 0 bases and 7 bases, with 10 bases remaining between them. This CDR3 contains 15 residues. Germline V gene lookup returns CDR1 MNHEY and CDR2 SVGAGI. The CDR3 loop is CASSYSAGGNSPLHF. The CDR3 DNA sequence: TGTGCCAGCAGTTACTCGGCAGGTGGAAATTCACCCCTCCACTTT.

Turning to this clone: In the same sample, other DNA sequences code for this CDR3. This CDR3 reads CASSLTSGGAIETQYF. CDR3 DNA: TGTGCCAGCAGTCTGACTAGCGGGGGGGCCATAGAGACCCAGTACTTC. The J gene is TRBJ2-5, the V gene TRBV4-2, with 14 bases that match TRBD2. CDR1 and CDR2 from the germline V gene are LGHNA and YNFKEQ. The CDR3 has 16 residues. Losses at the gene ends were 6 bases for V and 4 bases for J; bases not matched to a gene: 7.

The chain carries TRBV10-1 and TRBJ1-2, with D perhaps TRBD1 (5 bases). The V gene's germline CDR1 is WNHNN and CDR2 SYGVQD (reference sequence). V was cut by 2 bases and J by 4 bases, with 11 bases left in between. The CDR3 is 14 residues long. This chain's CDR3 is CASSELQGSYGYTF. In DNA, the CDR3 is TGCGCCAGCAGTGAGCTCCAGGGTAGCTATGGCTACACCTTC.

V and J are TRBV27 and TRBJ1-2; 8 nucleotides match TRBD1. Germline loops: CDR1 MNHEY, CDR2 SMNVEV (reference sequence). The junction had 7 bases not matched to a gene; V was cut back by 3 bases and J by 4 bases. The CDR3 is made up of 15 amino acids. The CDR3 loop is CASSLGTGGGYGYTF. CDR3 sequence (DNA): TGTGCCAGCAGTTTGGGAACAGGGGGAGGCTATGGCTACACCTTC.

This clone was counted once. The chain employs TRBV5-1 and TRBJ2-2, with D perhaps TRBD1 (5 bases). Germline lookup yields CDR1 SGHRS and CDR2 YFSETQ. Trimming removed 5 bases at V and 2 bases at J, with 10 bases between. CDR3 length equals 14 residues. CDR3 residues: CASSFGHNTGELFF. DNA for the CDR3: TGCGCCAGCAGTTTTGGACATAACACCGGGGAGCTGTTTTTT.

The chain joins TRBV6-6 to TRBJ1-2; D might be TRBD1 (6 bases). This CDR3 spans 15 amino acids. Germline CDR1 reads MNHNY; CDR2 reads SVGAGI (reference sequence). Trimming left V 4 bases short and J 4 bases short, with 16 bases between. The CDR3 DNA reads TGTGCCAGCAGTTCACGGACAGTAAGAGTCTATGGCTACACCTTC. Protein product: CASSSRTVRVYGYTF.

The chain employs TRBV6-1 and TRBJ1-3; TRBD1 might be the D (6 bases). The ends were cut back, 8 bases at V and 1 base at J, with 12 bases in the middle. CDR1 is MNHNS, CDR2 SASEGT, per germline. The CDR3 contains 14 residues. This chain's CDR3 is CASLNRVSGNTIYF. The CDR3 coding sequence is TGTGCCAGCCTGAACAGGGTTTCTGGAAACACCATATATTTT.